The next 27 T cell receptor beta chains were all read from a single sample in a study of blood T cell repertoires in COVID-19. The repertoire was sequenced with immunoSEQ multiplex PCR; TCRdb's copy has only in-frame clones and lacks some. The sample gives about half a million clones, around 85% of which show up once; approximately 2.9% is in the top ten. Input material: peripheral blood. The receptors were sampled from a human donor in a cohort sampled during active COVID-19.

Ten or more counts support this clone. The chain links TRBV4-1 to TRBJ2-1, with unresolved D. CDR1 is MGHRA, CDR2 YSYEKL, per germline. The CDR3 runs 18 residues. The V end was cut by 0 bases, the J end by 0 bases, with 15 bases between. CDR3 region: CASSQEAAVSGSYNEQFF. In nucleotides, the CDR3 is TGCGCCAGCAGCCAAGAGGCCGCGGTATCGGGCTCCTACAATGAGCAGTTCTTC.

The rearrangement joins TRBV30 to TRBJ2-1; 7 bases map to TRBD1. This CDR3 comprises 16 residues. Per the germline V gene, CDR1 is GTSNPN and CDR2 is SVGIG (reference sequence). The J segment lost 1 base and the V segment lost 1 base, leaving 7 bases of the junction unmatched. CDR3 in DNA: TGTGCCTGGAGTGGGACAGGTGGGATATCCTACAATGAGCAGTTCTTC. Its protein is CAWSGTGGISYNEQFF.

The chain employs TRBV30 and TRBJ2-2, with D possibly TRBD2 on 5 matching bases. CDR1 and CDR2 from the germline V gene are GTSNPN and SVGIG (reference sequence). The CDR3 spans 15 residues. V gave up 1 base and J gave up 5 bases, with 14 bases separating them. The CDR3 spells CAWSEKRRTTGELFF. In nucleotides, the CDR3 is TGTGCCTGGAGTGAAAAACGGAGGACGACCGGGGAGCTGTTTTTT.

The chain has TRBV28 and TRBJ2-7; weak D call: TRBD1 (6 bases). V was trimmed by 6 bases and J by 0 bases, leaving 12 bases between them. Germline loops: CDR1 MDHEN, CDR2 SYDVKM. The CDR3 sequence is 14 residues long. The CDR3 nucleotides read TGTGCCAGCAGACCCGGGACATACTCCTACGAGCAGTACTTC. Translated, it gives CASRPGTYSYEQYF.

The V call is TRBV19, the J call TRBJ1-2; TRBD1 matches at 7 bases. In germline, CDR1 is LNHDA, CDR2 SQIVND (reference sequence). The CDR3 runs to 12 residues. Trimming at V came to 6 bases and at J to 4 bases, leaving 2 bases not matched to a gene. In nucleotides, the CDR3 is TGTGCCAGTAGGGACAGGCTCTATGGCTACACCTTC. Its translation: CASRDRLYGYTF. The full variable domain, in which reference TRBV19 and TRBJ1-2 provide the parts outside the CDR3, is DGGITQSPKYLFRKEGQNVTLSCEQNLNHDAMYWYRQDPGQGLRLIYYSQIVNDFQKGDIAEGYSVSREKKESFPLTVTSAQKNPTAFYLCASRDRLYGYTFGSGTRLTVV.

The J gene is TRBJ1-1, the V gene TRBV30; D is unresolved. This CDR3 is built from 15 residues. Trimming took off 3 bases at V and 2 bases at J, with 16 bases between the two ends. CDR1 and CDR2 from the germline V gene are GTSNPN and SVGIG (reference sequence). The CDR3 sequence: CAWRGFLNYNTEAFF. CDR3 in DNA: TGTGCCTGGAGAGGATTTCTTAACTATAACACTGAAGCTTTCTTT.

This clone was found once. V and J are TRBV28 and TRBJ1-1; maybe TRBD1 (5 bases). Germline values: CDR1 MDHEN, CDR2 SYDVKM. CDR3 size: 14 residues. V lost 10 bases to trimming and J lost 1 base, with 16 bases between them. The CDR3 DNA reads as TGTGCCACCCACCCTATAGGGGCGAACACTGAAGCTTTCTTT. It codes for CATHPIGANTEAFF.

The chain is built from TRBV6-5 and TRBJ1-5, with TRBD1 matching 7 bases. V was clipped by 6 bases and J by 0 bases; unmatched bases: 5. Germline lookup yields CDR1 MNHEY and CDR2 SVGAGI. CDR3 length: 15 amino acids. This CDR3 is CASRRDRVSNQPQHF. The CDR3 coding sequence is TGTGCCAGCAGAAGGGACAGAGTTAGCAATCAGCCCCAGCATTTT.

The CDR3: CATSREQGNSGNTIYF. The DNA of the CDR3 is TGTGCCACCAGCAGGGAGCAGGGGAACTCTGGAAACACCATATATTTT. This chain joins TRBV15 and TRBJ1-3; the D gene is possibly TRBD1 (6 bases). The CDR3 runs to 16 residues. With 3 bases removed from V and 0 bases from J, the gap between germline ends came to 12 bases. The germline V gene encodes CDR1 LNHNV and CDR2 YYDKDF (reference sequence).

The CDR3 region is CASSIDSLLAKNIQYF. The CDR3 DNA sequence: TGTGCCAGCAGCATCGACAGTTTACTAGCCAAAAACATTCAGTACTTC. J is TRBJ2-4 and V is TRBV11-2; D possibly corresponds to TRBD1 (5 bases). Germline assignment: CDR1 SGHAT and CDR2 FQNNGV. V gave up 5 bases and J gave up 0 bases, with 14 bases separating them. The CDR3 runs to 16 residues.

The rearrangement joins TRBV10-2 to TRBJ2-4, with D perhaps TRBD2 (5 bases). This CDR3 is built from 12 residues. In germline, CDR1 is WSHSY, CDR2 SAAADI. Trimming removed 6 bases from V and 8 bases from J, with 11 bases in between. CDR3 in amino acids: CASSSQRDIQYF. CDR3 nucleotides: TGCGCCAGCAGCTCACAGAGGGACATTCAGTACTTC.

The CDR3 sequence: CASSPQAGAADTQYF. CDR3 bases: TGTGCCAGCAGTCCTCAAGCGGGAGCCGCAGATACGCAGTATTTT. The gene calls are TRBV9 and TRBJ2-3; TRBD2 matches 8 bases. CDR3 length: 15 amino acids. The trim removed 5 bases at V and 4 bases at J, leaving 9 bases unmatched. Germline CDR1 SGDLS, CDR2 YYNGEE.

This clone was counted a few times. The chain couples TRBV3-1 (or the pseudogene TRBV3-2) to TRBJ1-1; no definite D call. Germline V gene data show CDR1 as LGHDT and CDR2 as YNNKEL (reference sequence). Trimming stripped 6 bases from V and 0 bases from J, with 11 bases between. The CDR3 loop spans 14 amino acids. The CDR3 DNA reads TGTGCCAGCAGGCCTTCTGAGGTGAACACTGAAGCTTTCTTT. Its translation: CASRPSEVNTEAFF.

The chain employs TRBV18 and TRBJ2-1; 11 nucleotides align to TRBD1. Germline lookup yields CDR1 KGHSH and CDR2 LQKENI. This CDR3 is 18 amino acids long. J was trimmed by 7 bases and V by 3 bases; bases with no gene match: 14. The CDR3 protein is CASSPLLDRGRKKNEQFF. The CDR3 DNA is TGTGCCAGCTCACCTCTCCTGGACAGGGGGCGCAAGAAGAATGAGCAGTTCTTC.

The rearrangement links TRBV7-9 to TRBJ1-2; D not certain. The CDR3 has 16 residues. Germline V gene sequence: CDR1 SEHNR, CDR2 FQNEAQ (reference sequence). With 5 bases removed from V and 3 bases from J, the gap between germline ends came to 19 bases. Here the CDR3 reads CASSPSTETLYYGYTF. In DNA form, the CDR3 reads TGTGCCAGCAGCCCCTCGACCGAGACACTTTACTATGGCTACACCTTC. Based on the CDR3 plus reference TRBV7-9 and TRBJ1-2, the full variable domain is DTGVSQNPRHKITKRGQNVTFRCDPISEHNRLYWYRQTLGQGPEFLTYFQNEAQLEKSRLLSDRFSAERPKGSFSTLEIQRTEQGDSAMYLCASSPSTETLYYGYTFGSGTRLTVV.

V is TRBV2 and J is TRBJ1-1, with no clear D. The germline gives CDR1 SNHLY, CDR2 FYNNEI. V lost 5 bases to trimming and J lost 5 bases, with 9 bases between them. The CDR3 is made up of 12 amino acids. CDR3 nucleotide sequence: TGTGCCAGCAGTCTACTAGGGACTGAAGCTTTCTTT. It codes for CASSLLGTEAFF.

DNA for the CDR3: TGTGCCAGCAGTAGACAGCGGAACACCGGGGAGCTGTTTTTT. It translates to CASSRQRNTGELFF. The rearrangement joins TRBV27 to TRBJ2-2; TRBD1 is a possible D gene (5 bases). The CDR3 covers 14 residues. Per germline, CDR1 MNHEY and CDR2 SMNVEV (reference sequence). The V end was cut by 5 bases, the J end by 1 base, with 8 bases between.

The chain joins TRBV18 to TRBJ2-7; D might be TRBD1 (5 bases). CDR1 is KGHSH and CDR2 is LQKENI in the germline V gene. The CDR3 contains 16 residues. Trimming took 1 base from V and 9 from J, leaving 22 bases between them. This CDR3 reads CASSPQQETVAQGQYF. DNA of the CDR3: TGTGCCAGCTCACCACAACAAGAGACAGTTGCTCAAGGGCAGTACTTC. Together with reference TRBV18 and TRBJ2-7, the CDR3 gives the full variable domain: NAGVMQNPRHLVRRRGQEARLRCSPMKGHSHVYWYRQLPEEGLKFMVYLQKENIIDESGMPKERFSAEFPKEGPSILRIQQVVRGDSAAYFCASSPQQETVAQGQYFGPGTRLTVT.

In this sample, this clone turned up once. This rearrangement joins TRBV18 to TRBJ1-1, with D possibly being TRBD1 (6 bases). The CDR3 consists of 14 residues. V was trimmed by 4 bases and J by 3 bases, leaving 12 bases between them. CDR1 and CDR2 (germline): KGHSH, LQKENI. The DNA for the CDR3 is TGTGCCAGCTCACGAACAGGGTGGGACACTGAAGCTTTCTTT. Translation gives CASSRTGWDTEAFF.

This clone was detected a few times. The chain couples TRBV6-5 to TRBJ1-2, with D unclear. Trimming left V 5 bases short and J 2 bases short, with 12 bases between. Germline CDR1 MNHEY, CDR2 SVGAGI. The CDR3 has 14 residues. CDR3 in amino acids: CASSPLISNYGYTF. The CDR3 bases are TGTGCCAGCAGTCCCCTAATTTCGAACTATGGCTACACCTTC.

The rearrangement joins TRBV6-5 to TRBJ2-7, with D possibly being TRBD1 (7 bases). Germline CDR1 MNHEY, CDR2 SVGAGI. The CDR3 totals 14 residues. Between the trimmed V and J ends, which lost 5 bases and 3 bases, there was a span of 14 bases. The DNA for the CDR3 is TGTGCCAGCAGTCCCCGACAGGGAGGCTACGAGCAGTACTTC. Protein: CASSPRQGGYEQYF.

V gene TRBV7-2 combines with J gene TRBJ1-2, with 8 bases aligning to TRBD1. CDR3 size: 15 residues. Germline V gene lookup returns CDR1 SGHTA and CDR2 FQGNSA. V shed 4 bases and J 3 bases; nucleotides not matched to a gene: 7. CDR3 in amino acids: CASSWTTGGDYGYTF. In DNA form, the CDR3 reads TGTGCCAGCAGCTGGACTACAGGGGGGGACTATGGCTACACCTTC.

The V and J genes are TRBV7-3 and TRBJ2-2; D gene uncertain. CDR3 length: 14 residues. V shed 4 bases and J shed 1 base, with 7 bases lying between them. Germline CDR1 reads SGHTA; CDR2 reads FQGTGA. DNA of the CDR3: TGTGCCAGCAGCTCCCCACTGAACACCGGGGAGCTGTTTTTT. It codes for CASSSPLNTGELFF.

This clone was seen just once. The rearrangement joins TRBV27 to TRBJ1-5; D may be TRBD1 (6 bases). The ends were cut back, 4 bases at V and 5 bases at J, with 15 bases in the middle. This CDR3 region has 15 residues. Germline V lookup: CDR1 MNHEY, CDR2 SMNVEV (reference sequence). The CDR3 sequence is CASSSLGGAYQPQHF. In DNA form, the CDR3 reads TGTGCCAGCAGTTCCCTGGGGGGGGCGTATCAGCCCCAGCATTTT.

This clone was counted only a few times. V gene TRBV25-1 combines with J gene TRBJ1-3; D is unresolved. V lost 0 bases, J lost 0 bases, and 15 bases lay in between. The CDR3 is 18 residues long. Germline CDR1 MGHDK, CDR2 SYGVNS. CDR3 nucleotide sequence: TGTGCCAGCAGTGAATATGAGATAATGAACCTCTCTGGAAACACCATATATTTT. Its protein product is CASSEYEIMNLSGNTIYF.

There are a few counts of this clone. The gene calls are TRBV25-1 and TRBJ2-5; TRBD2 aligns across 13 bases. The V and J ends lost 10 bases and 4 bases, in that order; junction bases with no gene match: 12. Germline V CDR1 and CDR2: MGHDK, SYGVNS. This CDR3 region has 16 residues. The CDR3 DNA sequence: TGTGCCACTTCCCCCACTAGCGGGAGGGCCGTAGAGACCCAGTACTTC. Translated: CATSPTSGRAVETQYF.

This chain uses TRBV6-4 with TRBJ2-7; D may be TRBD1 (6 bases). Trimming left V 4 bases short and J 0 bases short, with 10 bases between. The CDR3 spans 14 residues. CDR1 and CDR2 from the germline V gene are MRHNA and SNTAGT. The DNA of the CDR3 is TGTGCCAGCAGTGTTAACAGGGACTCCTACGAGCAGTACTTC. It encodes CASSVNRDSYEQYF.